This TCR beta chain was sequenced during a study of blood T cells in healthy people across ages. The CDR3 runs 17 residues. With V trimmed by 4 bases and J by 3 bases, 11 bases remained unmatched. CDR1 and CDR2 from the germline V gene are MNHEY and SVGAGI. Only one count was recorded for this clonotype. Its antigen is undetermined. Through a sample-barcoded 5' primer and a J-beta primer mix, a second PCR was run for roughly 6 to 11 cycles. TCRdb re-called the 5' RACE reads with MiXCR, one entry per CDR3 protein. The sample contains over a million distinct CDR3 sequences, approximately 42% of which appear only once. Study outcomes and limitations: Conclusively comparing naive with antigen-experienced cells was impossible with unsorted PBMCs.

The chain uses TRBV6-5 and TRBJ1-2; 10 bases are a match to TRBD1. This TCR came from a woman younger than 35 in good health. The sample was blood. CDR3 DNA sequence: TGTGCCAGCAGTTCCCGATCGGGACAGGGGCTCGACTATGGCTACACCTTC. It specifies CASSSRSGQGLDYGYTF.